The T cell receptor beta chain under discussion was sequenced for a study of vaccination and CD4 T cells after COVID-19 (dated by TCRdb to between 2021 and 2023). For the study in its entirety: Six males and four females were included in the convalescent cohort, with two Hispanic individuals, seven Caucasians, two Asians and one multiracial person represented. In approximately ten COVID-19 convalescent patients and a few infection-naive healthy vaccine recipients, the spike-specific CD4+ TCR repertoire before mRNA vaccination was compared with the repertoire after mRNA vaccination. Participants received two doses of either the Pfizer-BioNTech BNT162b2 vaccine (n=8) or the Moderna mRNA-1273 vaccine (n=2). Post-COVID blood samples were collected from convalescent patients a median of around 100 days after diagnosis, with a range of roughly 35 to 161 days. For stimulating the cultures, overlapping spike peptide pools were used, derived from SARS-CoV-2 as well as from the common cold coronaviruses HCoV-NL63, HCoV-OC43 and HCoV-229E. Post-vaccine blood samples were collected a median of approximately 68 days after the second vaccine dose, ranging from about 14 to 241 days. As controls, cultures received a CEFX viral epitope pool (the positive control), an HIV-1 Nef peptide pool (the negative control), or no peptide at all.

Comments on this clonotype: Its antigen is still unknown. No much larger clonotype is one base removed from it; base qualities were not supplied.

The treatment or condition tag for this specimen amounts to: roughly nine-day PBMC culture with coronavirus spike peptide pools or control peptides (ViraFEST assay). The ViraFEST assay, used in the study, expanded antigen-specific T cells with peptide pools and then identified the expanded clonotypes through TCR sequencing. Negative nucleocapsid antibody tests taken both before and after vaccination confirmed that the healthy vaccine recipients had no prior SARS-CoV-2 infection. PBMCs were cultured at about 2 million per well in IMDM supplemented with approximately 5% human AB serum and 9 to 10 IU/ml IL-2, with about 9 ug/ml peptide pools added. Half of the culture medium was replaced with fresh IL-2-containing medium on days 3 and 7. After approximately eleven days of culture, CD4+ T cells were isolated by negative selection with the EasySep CD4+ T cell isolation kit. PBMCs were separated from whole blood using Ficoll-Paque Plus gradient centrifugation and then either used fresh or cryopreserved at -140C. Culture conditions were generally each tested in triplicate wells.

The cysteine opens and the phenylalanine closes a CDR3 of 15 amino acids. CDR3 DNA is the only sequence kept; it has 45 bases, read in frame from the first base. The germline V gene (reference sequence) supplies CDR1 DFQATT and CDR2 SNEGSKA. V drops 3 bases and J drops 4 bases, leaving 18 bases in between. Study-wide conclusions, independent of this receptor: Relatively few convalescent patients were included in the study, and early timepoints after natural infection were not analyzed. Among the post-vaccine SARS-CoV-2-reactive clones in convalescent patients, a median 86.3% showed up only after vaccination, which suggests vaccine-specific priming. Of the vaccine-specific clones found in convalescent patients, nearly all (304 of 307) were mono-reactive for SARS-CoV-2 spike instead of being cross-reactive with common cold coronaviruses. Although the median number of SARS-CoV-2-reactive clonotypes went up from fewer than 25 after infection to 30 to 45 after vaccination, the increase was not significant.

The library was prepared using PCR. TCR sequencing of DNA from cultured CD4+ T cells used the Oncomine TCR Beta short-read assay at the Johns Hopkins FTIC core. Genomic DNA was extracted from the cultured CD4+ T cells with the QIAamp micro DNA kit. Oncomine TCR Beta libraries from cultured CD4+ T cells were pooled using unique dual indexes and sequenced on an Illumina iSeq 100. The authors processed their data as follows. Non-productive sequences were filtered out, and CDR3s that did not start with C, did not end with F or W, or were shorter than 7 amino acids were discarded. Antigen-specific clonotypes were identified with the MANAFEST web application by comparing peptide-stimulated wells with reference and other culture wells. To be called positive, a clone needed an FDR below 0.05, an odds ratio above 5, and a productive frequency above 0.1% in at least two of three replicate wells. Cross-reactive clonotypes were defined as significantly expanded in both SARS-CoV-2 spike wells and at least one common cold coronavirus spike condition. Similarity between CDR3 sequences was evaluated in R version 3.6.1 using Levenshtein distances (stringdist) and unrooted phylogenetic trees (ape). The public reads were reprocessed in TCRdb via fastp at Q25 and MiXCR, keeping in-frame beta chains. Entries are consolidated by CDR3 protein sequence, retaining the most common genes and DNA. V and J calls and clone size were set by TCRdb, not the authors. This sample comprises some 25,000 distinct CDR3 sequences, around two thirds of them detected only once. In total, the top ten clones hold about 20% of the sample.

This sequence uses TRBV20-1 and TRBJ1-2; a tentative D match to TRBD1 spans 5 bases. Source: CD4+ T cells from blood, cultured in vitro, taken after SARS-CoV-2 vaccination. The TCR comes from a human donor who received a COVID-19 vaccine. The DNA sequence follows: TGCAGTGCTAGCGATCAAGGGCAGGGAAGCTATGGCTACACCTTC. This encodes CSASDQGQGSYGYTF.